This T cell receptor (beta chain) was recovered during a study of blood T cell repertoires in COVID-19. The overall study: Donors in the United States, Italy and Spain gave samples during acute or convalescent COVID-19. T cells, B-cell-depleted T cells, or PBMCs provided the cDNA or gDNA that served as material.

CDR1 is SGHTA, CDR2 FQGTGA, per germline. Germline trimming cut 1 base from V and 6 bases from J; bases unmatched to any gene: 7. The CDR3 loop spans 15 amino acids. In the original processing: Amplification of reference gene primers was used by the study to estimate nucleated cell counts. The table came from immunoSEQ multiplex PCR; TCRdb's copy has only in-frame clones and leaves some out. The V and J calls and clone size come from that table; D and trimming were worked out from the DNA. The repertoire holds 250,000 or so clones, more than 75% seen once, with approximately 5.1% in the top ten. Seattle enrolled patients during active infection and tracked them longitudinally.

Material: peripheral blood. The sequence came from a woman aged 55 to 70 with COVID-19, enrolled during active disease. The chain employs TRBV7-3 and TRBJ2-3; TRBD2 agrees at 7 bases. CDR3 protein: CASSLNLAEGDTQYF. The DNA for the CDR3 is TGTGCCAGCAGCTTAAACCTAGCGGAGGGGGATACGCAGTATTTT.